A selection of T cell receptor beta chains follows, all from one sample in a study of siplizumab effects on memory and regulatory T cells. TCRdb's copy holds only in-frame clones and misses some; the assay was immunoSEQ multiplex PCR. The table lists fewer than 70,000 clones, over 75% of them singletons, with about 1.5% in the top ten. Sequenced: Tregs sorted from blood. The receptors here all came from a human donor in good health. The CDR3 runs from the conserved cysteine through the conserved F or W. The order of the fields is D gene, clone size, J gene, V gene, CDR3 DNA, CDR3 protein. The D gene is left open where the match is weak. Only part of the rows carry a size: once, few, many, or a class if the clone is expanded.

d_call: TRBD1; clone_size: few; j_call: TRBJ1-3; v_call: TRBV6-1; cdr3_nt: TGTGCCAGCAGTCCACGACCGGGACAGGGAAACACCATATATTTT; cdr3_aa: CASSPRPGQGNTIYF
d_call: .; clone_size: .; j_call: TRBJ2-1; v_call: TRBV7-3; cdr3_nt: TGTGCCAGCAGCTTCGGAGCTGAGCAGTTCTTC; cdr3_aa: CASSFGAEQFF
d_call: .; clone_size: .; j_call: TRBJ1-3; v_call: TRBV6-6; cdr3_nt: TGTGCCAGCACCCCAGACAACTCTGGAAACACCATATATTTT; cdr3_aa: CASTPDNSGNTIYF
d_call: TRBD2; clone_size: .; j_call: TRBJ2-7; v_call: TRBV5-6; cdr3_nt: TGTGCCAGCAGCTTGGCCGGGGGGCTCGTAGCGGGAGGGTCCTACGAGCAGTACTTC; cdr3_aa: CASSLAGGLVAGGSYEQYF
d_call: .; clone_size: .; j_call: TRBJ2-2; v_call: TRBV19; cdr3_nt: TGTGCCAGTAGTAAAACAAGGGCTACGAACACCGGGGAGCTGTTTTTT; cdr3_aa: CASSKTRATNTGELFF
d_call: TRBD1; clone_size: .; j_call: TRBJ2-6; v_call: TRBV10-3; cdr3_nt: TGTGCCAACAGAGGGACAGGGGGCTCTGGGGCCAACGTCCTGACTTTC; cdr3_aa: CANRGTGGSGANVLTF
d_call: .; clone_size: .; j_call: TRBJ2-5; v_call: TRBV6-1; cdr3_nt: TGTGCCAGCAGTCGGCAGAAACAAGAGACCCAGTACTTC; cdr3_aa: CASSRQKQETQYF
d_call: .; clone_size: .; j_call: TRBJ2-6; v_call: TRBV4-1; cdr3_nt: TGCGCCAGCAGTCCCGCTAGGGCCAACGTCCTGACTTTC; cdr3_aa: CASSPARANVLTF
d_call: TRBD2; clone_size: .; j_call: TRBJ2-7; v_call: TRBV30; cdr3_nt: TGTGCCTGGAGTGTACGGCCTAGCGGGAGTGGGTCCTACGAGCAGTACTTC; cdr3_aa: CAWSVRPSGSGSYEQYF
d_call: .; clone_size: once; j_call: TRBJ2-7; v_call: TRBV15; cdr3_nt: TGTGCCACCAGCAGAGCGGCCAGCGCACAGTACTTC; cdr3_aa: CATSRAASAQYF
d_call: .; clone_size: .; j_call: TRBJ1-4; v_call: TRBV4-1; cdr3_nt: TGCGCCAGCAGCCGCGGATGGTGGGCGGGGGAAAAACTGTTTTTT; cdr3_aa: CASSRGWWAGEKLFF
d_call: TRBD1; clone_size: .; j_call: TRBJ2-7; v_call: TRBV19; cdr3_nt: TGTGCCAGTAGACTACAGGGGGACCACGAGCAGTACTTC; cdr3_aa: CASRLQGDHEQYF
d_call: TRBD1; clone_size: .; j_call: TRBJ1-2; v_call: TRBV6-1; cdr3_nt: TGTGCCAGCACCCCCCAGGGGGCCACAGCTGGCTACACCTTC; cdr3_aa: CASTPQGATAGYTF
d_call: TRBD2; clone_size: .; j_call: TRBJ2-7; v_call: TRBV6-6; cdr3_nt: TGTGCCAGCAGTTCTGCGGGAGTGGGGGAGCAGTACTTC; cdr3_aa: CASSSAGVGEQYF
d_call: .; clone_size: .; j_call: TRBJ1-2; v_call: TRBV18; cdr3_nt: TGTGCCAGCTCACCAGAGAGCCTCTATGGCTACACCTTC; cdr3_aa: CASSPESLYGYTF
d_call: .; clone_size: once; j_call: TRBJ2-7; v_call: TRBV28; cdr3_nt: TGTGCCAGCAGTTTATTAGGTCCACTACACGAGCAGTACTTC; cdr3_aa: CASSLLGPLHEQYF
d_call: .; clone_size: .; j_call: TRBJ1-1; v_call: TRBV2; cdr3_nt: TGTGCCAGCTCGAACACTGAAGCTTTCTTT; cdr3_aa: CASSNTEAFF
d_call: .; clone_size: .; j_call: TRBJ1-6; v_call: TRBV5-1; cdr3_nt: TGCGCCAGCAGGGACGCTCTAGATTCACCCCTCCACTTT; cdr3_aa: CASRDALDSPLHF
d_call: .; clone_size: .; j_call: TRBJ2-7; v_call: TRBV18; cdr3_nt: TGTGCCAGCTCACTACTCCAGGGGTACGAGCAGTACTTC; cdr3_aa: CASSLLQGYEQYF
d_call: TRBD1; clone_size: few; j_call: TRBJ1-5; v_call: TRBV6-1; cdr3_nt: TGTGCCAGCAAACCGGGACAGGTCAATCAGCCCCAGCATTTT; cdr3_aa: CASKPGQVNQPQHF
d_call: .; clone_size: .; j_call: TRBJ1-2; v_call: TRBV7-2; cdr3_nt: TGTGCCAGCAGCCCGATGAGGGCAGGGCGAGGCTACACCTTC; cdr3_aa: CASSPMRAGRGYTF
d_call: .; clone_size: .; j_call: TRBJ2-3; v_call: TRBV5-1; cdr3_nt: TGCGCCAGCAGACGCGCGGGATTTACGAGCACAGATACGCAGTATTTT; cdr3_aa: CASRRAGFTSTDTQYF
d_call: TRBD2; clone_size: .; j_call: TRBJ2-1; v_call: TRBV7-2; cdr3_nt: TGTGCCAGCAGCGCTAGCGGGGGCTCCTACAATGAGCAGTTCTTC; cdr3_aa: CASSASGGSYNEQFF
d_call: TRBD2; clone_size: once; j_call: TRBJ2-7; v_call: TRBV7-9; cdr3_nt: TGTGCCAGCAGCCCCCCCTTTAGCGGGAGTTCGTACGAGCAGTACTTC; cdr3_aa: CASSPPFSGSSYEQYF
d_call: .; clone_size: .; j_call: TRBJ2-7; v_call: TRBV6-6; cdr3_nt: TGTGCCAGCTCTCCAGGTCCCTACGAGCAGTACTTC; cdr3_aa: CASSPGPYEQYF
d_call: .; clone_size: .; j_call: TRBJ2-1; v_call: TRBV9; cdr3_nt: TGTGCCAGCAGCGGGGTTGGACGTCAGCAGTTCTTC; cdr3_aa: CASSGVGRQQFF
d_call: TRBD2; clone_size: .; j_call: TRBJ2-1; v_call: TRBV6-5; cdr3_nt: TGTGCCAGCAGCCCCCCCAGCGGGAGGTACAATGAGCAGTTCTTC; cdr3_aa: CASSPPSGRYNEQFF
d_call: TRBD2; clone_size: .; j_call: TRBJ2-1; v_call: TRBV7-2; cdr3_nt: TGTGCCAGCAGCCCGACGGGAGGCCGTACGTTCTTC; cdr3_aa: CASSPTGGRTFF
d_call: .; clone_size: .; j_call: TRBJ2-2; v_call: TRBV27; cdr3_nt: TGTGCCAGCACCAAGAGGTTGGGCTCCGGGGAGCTGTTTTTT; cdr3_aa: CASTKRLGSGELFF
d_call: .; clone_size: .; j_call: TRBJ2-5; v_call: TRBV6-1; cdr3_nt: TGTGCCAGCAGCGCTTTGTTAGAGACCCAGTACTTC; cdr3_aa: CASSALLETQYF
d_call: TRBD1; clone_size: .; j_call: TRBJ1-1; v_call: TRBV5-1; cdr3_nt: TGCGCCAGCAGCGTTGGACAGGGACTGAACACTGAAGCTTTCTTT; cdr3_aa: CASSVGQGLNTEAFF
d_call: .; clone_size: .; j_call: TRBJ1-5; v_call: TRBV6-6; cdr3_nt: TGTGCCGCAGGGTGGAATCAGCCCCAGCATTTT; cdr3_aa: CAAGWNQPQHF
d_call: .; clone_size: .; j_call: TRBJ1-2; v_call: TRBV7-2; cdr3_nt: TGTGCCAGCAGGCCGGACGAGGCTCAGGGCTACACCTTC; cdr3_aa: CASRPDEAQGYTF
d_call: .; clone_size: .; j_call: TRBJ2-3; v_call: TRBV11-1; cdr3_nt: TGTGCCAGCAGCTTCCGGGGCCTCGGGGGCACAGATACGCAGTATTTT; cdr3_aa: CASSFRGLGGTDTQYF
d_call: TRBD2; clone_size: .; j_call: TRBJ2-7; v_call: TRBV6-1; cdr3_nt: TGTGCCAGCAGACTGCTAGCGGGAGCTTACGAGCAGTACTTC; cdr3_aa: CASRLLAGAYEQYF
d_call: .; clone_size: .; j_call: TRBJ1-5; v_call: TRBV4-1; cdr3_nt: TGCGCCAGCAGCCAAGAGAGGGGAACTCAGGGGCCCCAGCATTTT; cdr3_aa: CASSQERGTQGPQHF
d_call: .; clone_size: .; j_call: TRBJ2-7; v_call: TRBV18; cdr3_nt: TGTGCCAGCTCACCGACAGCCGGATCATACGAGCAGTACTTC; cdr3_aa: CASSPTAGSYEQYF
d_call: .; clone_size: .; j_call: TRBJ2-5; v_call: TRBV4-2; cdr3_nt: TGTGCCAGCAGCCCCCAGGACCGGGAGACCCAGTACTTC; cdr3_aa: CASSPQDRETQYF
d_call: .; clone_size: .; j_call: TRBJ2-2; v_call: TRBV6-5; cdr3_nt: TGTGCCAGCAGTGGGGTCGGGGACACCGGGGAGCTGTTTTTT; cdr3_aa: CASSGVGDTGELFF
d_call: TRBD1; clone_size: few; j_call: TRBJ2-2; v_call: TRBV7-9; cdr3_nt: TGTGCCAGCAGAAAACCACCGGGACAGGGGGGGAACACCGGGGAGCTGTTTTTT; cdr3_aa: CASRKPPGQGGNTGELFF
d_call: TRBD1; clone_size: .; j_call: TRBJ2-7; v_call: TRBV7-9; cdr3_nt: TGTGCCAGCAGCTTAGTAGCCGGGACAGGCGGCTCCTACGAGCAGTACTTC; cdr3_aa: CASSLVAGTGGSYEQYF
d_call: .; clone_size: few; j_call: TRBJ2-7; v_call: TRBV6-6; cdr3_nt: TGTGCCAGCAGCGACACAGGGAGGCTCTACGAGCAGTACTTC; cdr3_aa: CASSDTGRLYEQYF
d_call: .; clone_size: .; j_call: TRBJ1-5; v_call: TRBV19; cdr3_nt: TGTGCCAGTAGTATAGGCTACGGGAATCAGCCCCAGCATTTT; cdr3_aa: CASSIGYGNQPQHF
d_call: .; clone_size: .; j_call: TRBJ2-5; v_call: TRBV29-1; cdr3_nt: TGCAGCGTTGAAGATCCCCGGACACAAGAGACCCAGTACTTC; cdr3_aa: CSVEDPRTQETQYF
d_call: .; clone_size: .; j_call: TRBJ2-1; v_call: TRBV5-1; cdr3_nt: TGCGCCAGCAGCTTGAGCAGGGGGAGGTTCCATGAGCAGTTCTTC; cdr3_aa: CASSLSRGRFHEQFF
d_call: .; clone_size: .; j_call: TRBJ1-5; v_call: TRBV5-5; cdr3_nt: TGTGCCAGCAGCTTAGAGGCGGGCCAGCCCCAGCATTTT; cdr3_aa: CASSLEAGQPQHF
d_call: .; clone_size: .; j_call: TRBJ1-1; v_call: TRBV7-8; cdr3_nt: TGTGCCAGCAGCTTAAAGGGTACAGGGATCACTGAAGCTTTCTTT; cdr3_aa: CASSLKGTGITEAFF
d_call: TRBD1; clone_size: .; j_call: TRBJ2-7; v_call: TRBV5-1; cdr3_nt: TGCGCCAGCAGCCGGGCGACAGGGCTGGTCTACGAGCAGTACTTC; cdr3_aa: CASSRATGLVYEQYF
d_call: TRBD1; clone_size: .; j_call: TRBJ1-2; v_call: TRBV28; cdr3_nt: TGTGCCAGCAGTCATGGACAGGGGACTTTCACAGGCTACACCTTC; cdr3_aa: CASSHGQGTFTGYTF
d_call: .; clone_size: .; j_call: TRBJ1-1; v_call: TRBV4-3; cdr3_nt: TGCGCCAGCAGCCCTCCGGGCAGAGTGAACACTGAAGCTTTCTTT; cdr3_aa: CASSPPGRVNTEAFF